This TCR beta chain was sequenced in a study of blood T cell repertoires in COVID-19. About the study: Spain, Italy and the United States supplied samples that represented acute and convalescent COVID-19. Sample material is recorded as cDNA or gDNA derived from T cells, B-cell-depleted T cells, or PBMCs.

Looked up from germline, CDR1 is SNHLY and CDR2 is FYNNEI. V shed 5 bases, J shed 10 bases, and the junction held 11 bases outside the gene matches. The CDR3 is 15 amino acids. The authors' processing: Quantification of nucleated cells was approximated via reference gene primer amplification. Data came from immunoSEQ multiplex PCR; TCRdb stores just in-frame clones and leaves some out. V and J calls and clone size are copied from that table; D and trimming were computed from the DNA. The profile shows about 290,000 clones, just under 85% of them singletons. Sequenced: peripheral blood. This rearrangement joins TRBV2 to TRBJ1-6, with 7 bases fitting TRBD1. The source is a woman aged 45 to 65 with active or convalescent COVID-19. The CDR3 nucleotides read TGTGCCAGCAGTTTTACAGGGGCCCAGGGATCACCCCTCCACTTT. Translation gives CASSFTGAQGSPLHF.